This T cell receptor (beta chain) came from a study of shared clonotypes between healthy human individuals. Regarding the study as a whole: Naive subsets generally exceeded memory subsets in estimated richness.

Deep was the level used in running the assay. Genomic DNA (from each subset) was split evenly across several immunoSEQ plates. The table came from immunoSEQ multiplex PCR; TCRdb's copy has only in-frame clones and leaves some out. The sample has about 2,100,000 clones, approximately 94% seen once; the top ten hold 1.5% to 2%. A note on this clone: Its specificity is unknown.

CD8 cells regarded as naive lacked CD45RO, were positively chosen for CCR7, and omitted terminally differentiated effector memory CD45RA+ cells. HIV-negative, healthy adults without recent acute infections or vaccinations were the donors. This CDR3 region has 15 residues. Germline V lookup: CDR1 SGHNT, CDR2 YYREEE (reference sequence). Trimming at V came to 6 bases and at J to 5 bases, leaving 12 bases not matched to a gene. V usage is TRBV5-4 and J usage is TRBJ2-5; 8 positions match TRBD2. This receptor was taken from a young man in good health. Some clones in this sample may be carry-over from other donors' samples. The sample comprised naive CD8+ T cells from PBMCs. The CDR3, as DNA: TGTGCCAGCAACTTTTTAGCGGGATCGTCGGAGACCCAGTACTTC. It specifies CASNFLAGSSETQYF. Variable domain in full (rest from reference TRBV5-4 and TRBJ2-5): ETGVTQSPTHLIKTRGQQVTLRCSSQSGHNTVSWYQQALGQGPQFIFQYYREEENGRGNFPPRFSGLQFPNYSSELNVNALELDDSALYLCASNFLAGSSETQYFGPGTRLLVL.